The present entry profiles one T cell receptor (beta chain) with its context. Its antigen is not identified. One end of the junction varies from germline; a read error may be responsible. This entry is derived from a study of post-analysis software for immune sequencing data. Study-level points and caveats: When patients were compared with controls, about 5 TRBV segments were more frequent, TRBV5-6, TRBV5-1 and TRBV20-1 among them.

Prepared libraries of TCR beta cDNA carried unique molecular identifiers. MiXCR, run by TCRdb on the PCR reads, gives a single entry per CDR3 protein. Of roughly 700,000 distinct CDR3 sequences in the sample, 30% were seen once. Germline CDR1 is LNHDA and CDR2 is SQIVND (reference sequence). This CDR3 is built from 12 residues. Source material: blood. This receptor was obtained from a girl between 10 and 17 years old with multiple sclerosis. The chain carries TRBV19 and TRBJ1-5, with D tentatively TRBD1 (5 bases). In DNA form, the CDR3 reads TGTGCTAGTAGCAACCGGGACGGGCCCCAGCATTTT. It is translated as CASSNRDGPQHF. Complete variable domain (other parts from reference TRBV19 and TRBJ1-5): DGGITQSPKYLFRKEGQNVTLSCEQNLNHDAMYWYRQDPGQGLRLIYYSQIVNDFQKGDIAEGYSVSREKKESFPLTVTSAQKNPTAFYLCASSNRDGPQHFGDGTRLSIL.